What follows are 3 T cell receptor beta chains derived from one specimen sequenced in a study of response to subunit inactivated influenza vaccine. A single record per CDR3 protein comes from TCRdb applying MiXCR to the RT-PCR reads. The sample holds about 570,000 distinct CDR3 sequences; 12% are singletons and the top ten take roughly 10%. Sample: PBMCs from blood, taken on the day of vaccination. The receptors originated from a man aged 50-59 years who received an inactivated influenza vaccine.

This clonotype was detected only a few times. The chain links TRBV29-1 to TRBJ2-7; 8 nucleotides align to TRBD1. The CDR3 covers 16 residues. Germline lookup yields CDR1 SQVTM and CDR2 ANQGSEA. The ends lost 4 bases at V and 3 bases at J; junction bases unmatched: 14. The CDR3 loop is CSVVLVTGVRLYEQYF. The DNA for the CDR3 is TGCAGCGTTGTACTAGTGACAGGGGTCCGACTCTACGAGCAGTACTTC.

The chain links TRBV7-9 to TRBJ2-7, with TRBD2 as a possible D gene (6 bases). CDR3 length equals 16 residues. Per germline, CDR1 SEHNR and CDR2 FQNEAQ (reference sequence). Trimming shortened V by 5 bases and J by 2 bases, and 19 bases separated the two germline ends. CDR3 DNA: TGTGCCAGCAGCACCCCTCGGGTGCGGGACCCCTACGAGCAGTACTTC. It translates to CASSTPRVRDPYEQYF.

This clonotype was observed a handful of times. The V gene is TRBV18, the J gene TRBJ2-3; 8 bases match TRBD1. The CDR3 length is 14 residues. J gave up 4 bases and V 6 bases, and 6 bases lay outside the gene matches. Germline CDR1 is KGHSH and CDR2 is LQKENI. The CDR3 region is CASSIQGGADTQYF. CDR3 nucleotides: TGTGCCAGCTCGATACAGGGGGGTGCAGATACGCAGTATTTT.